A single sample gave rise to the 9 T cell receptor beta chains below, sequenced in a study of cytomegalovirus exposure and HLA in healthy donors. PCR was performed using 60 Vbeta and 13 Jbeta primers. This table comes from immunoSEQ multiplex PCR, and its TCRdb copy is limited to in-frame clones, with some not included. The table lists 65,000 to 100,000 clones, roughly 85% of them singletons. The sequenced material came from PBMCs. These receptor sequences come from a female donor in good health and CMV-seronegative.

The chain uses TRBV28 and TRBJ2-3; a possible D gene is TRBD2 (6 bases). The length of the CDR3 is 15 residues. Germline V gives CDR1 MDHEN, CDR2 SYDVKM. V shed 9 bases and J shed 2 bases, with 18 bases lying between them. The CDR3 DNA reads TGTGCCAGTAAAGGGTGGATAGCGGTCACAGATACGCAGTATTTT. Translation: CASKGWIAVTDTQYF.

The CDR3 protein is CASSFPPFDEQYF. The CDR3 nucleotides read TGTGCCAGCAGTTTCCCCCCCTTTGACGAGCAGTACTTC. V gene TRBV28 combines with J gene TRBJ2-7; D is unresolved. The CDR3 has 13 residues. Germline loops: CDR1 MDHEN, CDR2 SYDVKM. Trimming cost V 3 bases and J 5 bases, with 11 bases left between them. Using reference TRBV28 and TRBJ2-7 for the parts outside the CDR3, the full variable domain is DVKVTQSSRYLVKRTGEKVFLECVQDMDHENMFWYRQDPGLGLRLIYFSYDVKMKEKGDIPEGYSVSREKKERFSLILESASTNQTSMYLCASSFPPFDEQYFGPGTRLTVT.

The chain links TRBV19 to TRBJ2-7, with D perhaps matching TRBD2 (5 bases). The V gene's germline CDR1 is LNHDA and CDR2 SQIVND (reference sequence). The V gene lost 2 bases and the J gene lost 9 bases, with 17 bases spanning the gap. This CDR3 region has 14 residues. The CDR3 nucleotides are TGTGCCAGTAGTATATTGGGTGCGTCGGAGGTGCAGTACTTC. Translation gives CASSILGASEVQYF. Full variable domain (outside the CDR3, taken from reference TRBV19 and TRBJ2-7): DGGITQSPKYLFRKEGQNVTLSCEQNLNHDAMYWYRQDPGQGLRLIYYSQIVNDFQKGDIAEGYSVSREKKESFPLTVTSAQKNPTAFYLCASSILGASEVQYFGPGTRLTVT.

The gene calls are TRBV28 and TRBJ2-7; TRBD1 aligns across 9 bases. The V gene's germline CDR1 is MDHEN and CDR2 SYDVKM. The CDR3 covers 14 residues. The V gene end was trimmed by 5 bases and the J gene end by 6 bases; junction bases not matched to a gene: 8. CDR3 in amino acids: CASSPGDRAREQYF. The DNA of the CDR3 is TGTGCCAGCAGTCCCGGGGACAGGGCTCGCGAGCAGTACTTC.

This clone is a singleton in its sample. DNA of the CDR3: TGTGCCTGGAGTACCCTGGACAGCGAGCAGTACTTC. Its protein product is CAWSTLDSEQYF. The V and J genes are TRBV30 and TRBJ2-7; tentative D call: TRBD1 (6 bases). The length of the CDR3 is 12 residues. V lost 2 bases and J 6 bases, leaving 11 bases between the germline ends. Germline CDR1 is GTSNPN and CDR2 is SVGIG (reference sequence).

A few counts support this clone. This sequence joins TRBV7-9 and TRBJ1-1; TRBD1 matches at 7 bases. Germline CDR1 reads SEHNR; CDR2 reads FQNEAQ (reference sequence). The CDR3 has 14 residues. V dropped 1 base and J dropped 2; count of bases not matched to a gene: 1. Here the CDR3 reads CASSLDRGNTEAFF. As DNA, the CDR3 is TGTGCCAGCAGCTTAGACAGGGGAAACACTGAAGCTTTCTTT.

The chain links TRBV29-1 to TRBJ1-1, with 11 bases lining up with TRBD1. The J segment lost 7 bases and the V segment lost 6 bases, leaving 10 bases of the junction unmatched. The length of the CDR3 is 14 residues. Germline V lookup: CDR1 SQVTM, CDR2 ANQGSEA. The CDR3: CSVPGQGVFGEAFF. Written as DNA, the CDR3 is TGCAGCGTCCCGGGACAGGGGGTATTTGGTGAAGCTTTCTTT.

V gene TRBV2 combines with J gene TRBJ1-1; 9 bases are shared with TRBD1. Looked up from germline, CDR1 is SNHLY and CDR2 is FYNNEI. The CDR3 has 15 amino acids. V shed 4 bases and J 4 bases; nucleotides not matched to a gene: 7. CDR3 sequence: CASSVEGQGGTEAFF. As DNA, the CDR3 is TGTGCCAGCAGTGTCGAGGGACAGGGAGGCACTGAAGCTTTCTTT.

The chain recombines TRBV6-1 with TRBJ1-5, with TRBD1 matching over 7 bases. Germline CDR1 reads MNHNS; CDR2 reads SASEGT. The V segment lost 6 bases and the J segment 6 bases; nucleotides outside the gene matches: 17. The CDR3 runs to 17 residues. In DNA, the CDR3 is TGTGCCAGCAGGGAAACAGGGGCGAGGGGGGTAGGTCAGCCCCAGCATTTT. Protein product: CASRETGARGVGQPQHF.